These 15 T cell receptor beta chains were all obtained from the same sample, sequenced in a study of neurological immune-mediated disorders. TCRdb processed the 5' RACE reads anew with MiXCR; each CDR3 protein has one entry. The data hold about 59,000 distinct CDR3 sequences, with under 4.5% observed a single time. The sequencing input was PBMCs. All receptors derive from a woman under 40 with multiple sclerosis.

The table lists this clonotype with a few counts. This likely comes from a read error, as the CDR3 has no conserved phenylalanine or tryptophan at its end. This chain joins TRBV9 and TRBJ1-3, with D maybe TRBD1 (5 bases). CDR1 and CDR2 (germline): SGDLS, YYNGEE. The ends were cut back, 0 bases at V and 1 base at J, with 14 bases in the middle. The CDR3 length is 17 residues. Written as DNA, the CDR3 is TGTGCCAGCAGCGTAGAGCTCGCGGGGCAGTCTGGAAACACCATATATAAT. It codes for CASSVELAGQSGNTIYN.

Many counts were recorded for this clonotype. V gene TRBV7-9 combines with J gene TRBJ1-1; perhaps TRBD1 as D (5 bases). This CDR3 contains 15 residues. Germline CDR1 is SEHNR and CDR2 is FQNEAQ (reference sequence). V gave up 5 bases and J gave up 11 bases, with 24 bases separating them. In DNA form, the CDR3 reads TGTGCCAGCAGCCCGCCCGGAGGGGCGATTGGAGACGCTTTCTTT. It yields the protein CASSPPGGAIGDAFF.

This clonotype occurred many times. The chain joins TRBV4-3 to TRBJ2-7; the D gene is possibly TRBD2 (6 bases). Germline CDR1 and CDR2: LGHNA and YSLEER. This CDR3 has 15 residues. Trimming left V 1 base short and J 2 bases short, with 12 bases between. The CDR3: CASSQVLAQTYEQYF. The CDR3 coding sequence is TGCGCCAGCAGCCAAGTACTAGCTCAGACCTACGAGCAGTACTTC.

The V gene is TRBV9, the J gene TRBJ2-3; 8 nucleotides match TRBD1. The CDR3 contains 16 residues. Germline V gene lookup returns CDR1 SGDLS and CDR2 YYNGEE. Unmatched junction bases numbered 7, after V lost 0 bases and J lost 4 bases. The CDR3 reads CASSVGGTGFADTQYF. The CDR3 region has the DNA TGTGCCAGCAGCGTAGGAGGGACAGGATTCGCAGATACGCAGTATTTT.

This clonotype was counted ten times or more. V usage is TRBV27 and J usage is TRBJ1-4; a possible D gene is TRBD1 (5 bases). Per germline, CDR1 MNHEY and CDR2 SMNVEV (reference sequence). Trimming took off 5 bases at V and 8 bases at J, with 15 bases between the two ends. This CDR3 spans 14 amino acids. Here the CDR3 reads CASSPPRDREKLFF. CDR3 in DNA: TGTGCCAGCAGTCCTCCAAGGGACCGGGAAAAACTGTTTTTT.

This clonotype was observed many times. This chain links TRBV5-1 with TRBJ2-1, with D tentatively TRBD1 or TRBD2 (5 bases each). In germline, CDR1 is SGHRS, CDR2 YFSETQ. The CDR3 extends over 15 amino acids. The V and J ends lost 5 bases and 2 bases respectively, with 14 bases between them. The CDR3 DNA sequence: TGCGCCAGCAGTAAGGGACGGGGAGCCTACAATGAGCAGTTCTTC. The encoded protein is CASSKGRGAYNEQFF.

This chain uses TRBV6-2 or TRBV6-3 with TRBJ1-3; D unclear. Germline CDR1 MNHEY, CDR2 SVGEGT. The length of the CDR3 is 13 residues. With 0 bases removed from V and 1 base from J, the gap between germline ends came to 1 base. The DNA for the CDR3 is TGTGCCAGCAGTTACTCTTCTGGAAACACCATATATTTT. Translated, it gives CASSYSSGNTIYF.

The sample holds many counts of this clonotype. The V gene is TRBV12-3 or TRBV12-4, the J gene TRBJ2-1; D is ambiguous. Trimming took 3 bases from V and 12 from J, leaving 12 bases between them. The CDR3 has 12 residues. The CDR3 DNA reads as TGTGCCAGCAGTTTCTCCACGACGGGGCAGTTCTTC. Its translation: CASSFSTTGQFF.

This clonotype has a count of ten or more. This rearrangement joins TRBV5-1 to TRBJ1-1; unclear D gene. Germline lookup yields CDR1 SGHRS and CDR2 YFSETQ. Trimming stripped 7 bases from V and 1 base from J, with 14 bases between. There are 14 residues in the CDR3. The DNA of the CDR3 is TGCGCCAGCGCGAGAGGCAGAGAGAACACTGAAGCTTTCTTT. This codes for CASARGRENTEAFF.

This clonotype was seen many times. The V call is TRBV20-1, the J call TRBJ2-7; D possibly corresponds to TRBD2 (6 bases). Germline CDR1 DFQATT, CDR2 SNEGSKA (reference sequence). This CDR3 is built from 14 residues. Between the trimmed V and J ends, which lost 3 bases and 4 bases, there was a span of 16 bases. The CDR3 sequence is CSASPAGAGYEQYF. The CDR3 DNA is TGCAGTGCTAGCCCCGCCGGAGCGGGTTACGAGCAGTACTTC.

At least ten counts were recorded for this clonotype. The J gene is TRBJ2-5, the V gene TRBV29-1; D possibly matches TRBD1 or TRBD2 (5 bases each). The germline CDR1 and CDR2 sequences are SQVTM and ANQGSEA. This CDR3 spans 13 amino acids. Trimming stripped 7 bases from V and 5 bases from J, with 17 bases between. CDR3 region: CSADPGSGETQYF. The CDR3 coding sequence is TGCAGCGCCGATCCAGGGAGCGGCGAGACCCAGTACTTC.

This clonotype was seen only once. Just one base apart from a much larger clone, this may be a read error. V is TRBV5-1 and J is TRBJ1-6; a possible D gene is TRBD1 (5 bases). The CDR3 runs 15 residues. The germline gives CDR1 SGHRS, CDR2 YFSETQ. CDR3 sequence reads: CASSRSGAANSPINF. DNA of the CDR3: TGCGCCAGCAGCCGTTCTGGGGCGGCTAATTCACCCATCAACTTT.

Regarding this clonotype: A much larger clone lies a single base off, so this may be a read error. The chain joins TRBV29-1 to TRBJ2-7, with a tentative D call TRBD1 (5 bases). The V and J ends lost 6 bases and 4 bases respectively, with 10 bases between them. The CDR3 loop spans 11 amino acids. CDR1 is SQVTM and CDR2 is ANQGSEA in the germline V gene. The CDR3 bases are TGCAGCGTCCGAAAGGGGTACGAGCAGTACTTC. Protein product: CSVRKGYEQYF.

This clonotype was seen many times. The chain uses TRBV5-5 and TRBJ2-7; D is uncertain. CDR3 length equals 12 residues. V was trimmed by 2 bases and J by 3 bases, leaving 6 bases between them. Germline V gives CDR1 SGHKS, CDR2 YYEKEE (reference sequence). This chain's CDR3 is CASSFNIYEQYF. CDR3 DNA sequence: TGTGCCAGCAGCTTCAACATCTACGAGCAGTACTTC.

Note on this clonotype: A much larger clone lies a single base off, so this may be a read error. V is TRBV5-4 and J is TRBJ1-1; maybe TRBD1 (5 bases). The V end lost 0 bases, the J end lost 5 bases, and 8 bases lay between the germline ends. This CDR3 has 13 residues. CDR1 SGHNT and CDR2 YYREEE come from the germline V gene (reference sequence). CDR3 loop: CASSLGKGTEAFF. The CDR3 DNA reads TGTGCCAGCAGCTTGGGAAAGGGGACTGAAGCTTTCTTT.